The T cell receptor (beta chain) described here comes from a study of blood T cell repertoires in COVID-19. Study-wide background: Samples representing acute and convalescent COVID-19 were sourced from the United States, Italy and Spain. From T cells, B-cell-depleted T cells, or PBMCs came the material, which was cDNA or gDNA.

In the source study's methods: Reference gene primer amplification gave estimated nucleated cell counts. Clones were sequenced by immunoSEQ multiplex PCR, and TCRdb holds only the in-frame ones, with some missing. For V, J and clone size, that table is used; D and trimming come from the DNA. The profile shows about 22,000 clones, approximately 80% of them singletons. V gave up 0 bases and J gave up 7 bases; unmatched junction bases: 12. Germline V gene data show CDR1 as LGHDT and CDR2 as YNNKEL (reference sequence). CDR3 length equals 17 residues. The V and J genes are TRBV3-1 (or the pseudogene TRBV3-2) and TRBJ1-5, with 7 bases fitting TRBD1. The sequence came from a man between 65 and 80 years old with acute or convalescent COVID-19. Sequencing input: peripheral blood. The CDR3 DNA is TGTGCCAGCAGCCAAGATAATCCAGGGGGAGAAGGCCAGCCCCAGCATTTT. Its translation is CASSQDNPGGEGQPQHF.